This T cell receptor (beta chain) originates from a study of blood T cell repertoires in COVID-19. As for the study in general: Samples representing acute and convalescent COVID-19 were sourced from the United States, Italy and Spain. T cells, B-cell-depleted T cells, or PBMCs supplied cDNA or gDNA.

Original analysis: Reference gene primer amplification gave estimated nucleated cell counts. This table comes from immunoSEQ multiplex PCR, and its TCRdb copy is limited to in-frame clones, with some not included. That table gives V, J and clone size, and the DNA gave D and trimming. The sample lists tens of thousands of clones; around 82% were seen once. The germline gives CDR1 SGHNT, CDR2 YYREEE (reference sequence). Trimming stripped 3 bases from V and 1 base from J, with 2 bases between. This CDR3 contains 11 residues. The source of this sequence is a human donor in a cohort sampled during active COVID-19. Sequencing was carried out using peripheral blood. The chain uses TRBV5-4 and TRBJ2-7; D is unclear. In DNA, the CDR3 is TGTGCCAGCAGCTCGTCCTACGAGCAGTACTTC. Encoded protein: CASSSSYEQYF.